Below, one T cell receptor (beta chain) is given with its context. V was clipped by 3 bases and J by 3 bases, with 9 bases between them. Germline V lookup: CDR1 SEHNR, CDR2 FQNEAQ (reference sequence). This CDR3 is 13 amino acids long. This specimen belongs to a study of blood T cell repertoires in COVID-19. Overall study: Samples of COVID-19 (acute and convalescent) were obtained from the United States, Italy and Spain. Sources were T cells, B-cell-depleted T cells, or PBMCs; the material itself was cDNA or gDNA.

Authors' data handling: It was from reference gene primer amplification that nucleated cell counts were estimated. The repertoire was sequenced with immunoSEQ multiplex PCR; TCRdb's copy has only in-frame clones and lacks some. V and J calls and clone size are as listed in that table; D and trimming were resolved from the DNA. The data hold around 250,000 clones, with approximately 85% observed a single time. The sequencing sample was made of peripheral blood. The clonotype comes from a middle-aged man with active or convalescent COVID-19. The V and J genes are TRBV7-9 and TRBJ2-7, with D perhaps matching TRBD1 (5 bases). The CDR3: CASSFDRDYEQYF. The DNA for the CDR3 is TGTGCCAGCAGCTTCGACAGAGACTACGAGCAGTACTTC.